The TCR beta chain under discussion was sequenced for a study of T cells after yellow fever vaccination (dated by TCRdb to the late 2010s). Background on the whole study: The SMART-Seq v4 Ultra Low Input RNA kit was used to prepare libraries from fractions with low cell numbers. Bulk TCR alpha and beta repertoires were sequenced longitudinally to track T-cell clones before and after primary and booster YFV17D yellow fever vaccination. The cohort comprised two healthy male donors, one aged 18 to 30 and one aged 30 to 40 years. Blood was collected at multiple timepoints before and after primary and secondary immunization, and bulk PBMC replicates and cell subsets were isolated.

TCR cDNA was made using 5'RACE template switching, a step that added a universal primer site and unique molecular identifiers. cDNA synthesis was primed from both the TCR alpha and TCR beta constant segments. Libraries were amplified in two PCR steps, with sample barcodes and sequencing adapters added in the second step. Sequencing of libraries was performed on Illumina HiSeq 2500 (2x100 bp) or NovaSeq (2x150 bp). In the paper's pipeline: MIGEC handled demultiplexing of reads and collapsing into UMI consensus sequences, while MiXCR performed V(D)J alignment. Vaccine-responding clonotypes were defined with edgeR using replicate PBMC samples, requiring FDR below 0.01 and a log2 fold change above 5 up to day 15. Each bulk clonotype was labeled CD4 or CD8 based on which sequenced repertoire, CD4 or CD8, contained the clonotype at higher abundance. Using fastp trimming at Q25 and MiXCR clonotype assembly, TCRdb reanalyzed the public sequencing data and kept in-frame beta chains. Rows with a matching CDR3 protein are joined into one entry that keeps the most common DNA and genes. The V and J calls, along with clone size, are taken from TCRdb and not from the paper's own processing. Within this sample are around 350,000 distinct CDR3 sequences, with 9.5% to 13% of them counted one time only. In total, the top ten clones hold around 19% of the sample.

The sample's treatment or condition label, decoded: live attenuated yellow fever vaccine strain. At every blood-draw timepoint, two biological replicates of bulk PBMCs were collected. A standard Ficoll-Paque protocol was used to isolate PBMCs from peripheral blood. TriZol was used to extract RNA from bulk PBMCs, from CD4 and CD8 fractions, and from dextramer-positive and dextramer-negative fractions. In its sample, this clonotype was seen many times. The clone's antigen remains unknown. Base quality data are lacking; no much larger clone is found one base away. The germline V gene gives CDR1 as MRHNA and CDR2 as SNTAGT. V loses 0 bases of germline sequence and J loses 2 bases, and the interval between the two ends is 9 bases. Taken from cysteine to phenylalanine, the CDR3 has 15 residues. The DNA shown is the 45-base CDR3, in frame from base 1. General study outcomes and caveats: Only a couple of donors were included in the study, so the extent to which the findings can be generalized is limited. Most clones expanded after primary vaccination were re-detected after the booster (about 95% of CD4 and 88% of CD8), suggesting broad memory maintenance. A small share of clonotypes was detected in both CD4 and CD8 compartments, with the overlap likely arising from convergent recombination. Because abundant contaminating clonotypes from the bulk population could be contained in FACS-sorted repertoires, computational filtering was required. The secondary T-cell response was weaker than the primary response but faster, peaking on day 5 instead of day 15.

The sequencing used PBMCs, collected on the day of the first yellow fever vaccination. The sequence links TRBV6-4 to TRBJ2-3; the D region possibly corresponds to TRBD2 (6 bases align). The sequence was obtained from a man in his late teens or twenties who received the YFV17D yellow fever vaccine. In nucleotide form, the sequence is TGTGCCAGCAGTGACTCGTCTAGCGCCACAGATACGCAGTATTTT. Its coded protein is CASSDSSSATDTQYF.